A single TCR beta chain is shown here with its context. What it binds is unknown. V was trimmed by 1 base and J by 3 bases, leaving 7 bases between them. Germline assignment: CDR1 SGHTS and CDR2 YDEGEE. The CDR3 consists of 14 residues. Use of 60 Vbeta and 13 Jbeta primers characterized the PCR. Clones were read by immunoSEQ multiplex PCR, and TCRdb kept only the in-frame ones, dropping some. The sample's table shows about 130,000 clones. The source of the sample is a study of cytomegalovirus exposure and HLA in healthy donors. Nominally healthy donors provided the samples, though records likely missed some immune exposures. Points from the study as a whole: Among TCR beta chains of equal frequency, HLA-associated ones were more clonally expanded in a later analysis. Rare TCR sequences predominated, though certain public TCRs were found in many donors.

The chain combines TRBV5-8 with TRBJ1-4, with D possibly TRBD1 on 6 matching bases. The sequenced sample consisted of PBMCs. This sequence originates from an older woman in good health and CMV-seronegative. The CDR3 nucleotides are TGTGCCAGCAGCTTGTACAGGGCTAATGAAAAACTGTTTTTT. Encoded protein: CASSLYRANEKLFF.